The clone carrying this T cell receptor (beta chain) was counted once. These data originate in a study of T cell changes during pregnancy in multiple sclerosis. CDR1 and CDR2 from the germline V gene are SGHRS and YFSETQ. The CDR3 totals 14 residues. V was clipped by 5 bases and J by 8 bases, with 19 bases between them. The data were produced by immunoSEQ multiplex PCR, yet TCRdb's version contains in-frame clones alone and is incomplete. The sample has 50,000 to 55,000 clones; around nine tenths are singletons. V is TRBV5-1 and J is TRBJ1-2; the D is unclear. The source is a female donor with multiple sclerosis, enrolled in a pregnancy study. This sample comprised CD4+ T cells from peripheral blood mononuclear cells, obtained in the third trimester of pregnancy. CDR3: CASRVTYPDEGYTF. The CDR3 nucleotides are TGCGCCAGCAGAGTAACCTATCCCGATGAGGGCTACACCTTC.